This T cell receptor (beta chain) was documented in a study of T cell responses to AZD1222 COVID-19 vaccine. Details on this clone: Its target is unknown.

Looked up from germline, CDR1 is KGHSH and CDR2 is LQKENI. The CDR3 extends over 15 amino acids. Trimming removed 4 bases at V and 4 bases at J, with 16 bases between. Method: immunoSEQ multiplex PCR; TCRdb's copy keeps in-frame clones and lacks some. The sample holds some 280,000 clones, about 94% seen once. Study outcomes and limitations: Baseline seropositivity characterized only a handful of AZD1222 recipients.

This receptor was identified in an adult who received the AZD1222 COVID-19 vaccine. The chain is built from TRBV18 and TRBJ1-1; a weak D match, TRBD1 (5 bases). The starting material was peripheral blood, obtained 28 days after the second AZD1222 dose. The CDR3 loop reads CASSLEGGGTTEAFF. DNA of the CDR3: TGTGCCAGCTCACTGGAAGGTGGGGGGACCACTGAAGCTTTCTTT.